This record covers a single T cell receptor beta chain. These data come from a study of cytomegalovirus exposure and HLA in healthy donors. Both 60 Vbeta primers and 13 Jbeta primers went into the PCR. The protocol was immunoSEQ multiplex PCR, while the TCRdb copy is restricted to in-frame clones and leaves out a portion. This table has 110,000 to 150,000 clones, roughly 80% appearing once. The sequencing input was PBMCs. The clonotype comes from a female donor in good health and CMV-seronegative.

CDR3 amino acids: CASSTRTGGTEAFF. The CDR3 coding sequence is TGTGCCAGCAGTACTCGGACAGGGGGCACTGAAGCTTTCTTT. The rearrangement links TRBV28 to TRBJ1-1, with TRBD1 matching over 10 bases. Trimming at V came to 5 bases and at J to 4 bases, leaving 4 bases not matched to a gene. The germline V gene encodes CDR1 MDHEN and CDR2 SYDVKM. CDR3 length: 14 residues.